These 10 T cell receptor beta chains were sequenced from one sample in a study of early T cells in non-severe SARS-CoV-2 infection. One entry per CDR3 protein, called by TCRdb with MiXCR from the 5' RACE reads. The sample lists under 50,000 distinct CDR3 sequences; 23% were seen once. The specimen comprised whole blood, sampled at baseline. The receptors stem from an adult who was a healthcare worker with PCR-confirmed SARS-CoV-2 infection or an uninfected control (not recorded which).

This chain connects TRBV7-6 to TRBJ2-2; D gene uncertain. V was clipped by 5 bases and J by 4 bases, with 11 bases between them. Germline V gives CDR1 SGHVS, CDR2 FNYEAQ. This CDR3 region has 14 residues. DNA of the CDR3: TGTGCCAGCAGCCCCCGGGCCTCCACCGGGGAGCTGTTTTTT. Translated, it gives CASSPRASTGELFF.

This chain uses TRBV20-1 with TRBJ1-1; TRBD1 matches 8 bases. V gave up 4 bases and J gave up 6 bases; unmatched junction bases: 10. This CDR3 has 14 residues. Germline V gene sequence: CDR1 DFQATT, CDR2 SNEGSKA (reference sequence). CDR3 in amino acids: CSATDMTGDAEAFF. The CDR3 nucleotides are TGCAGTGCTACCGACATGACAGGGGACGCTGAAGCTTTCTTT.

The chain has TRBV29-1 and TRBJ1-1; D not certain. This CDR3 has 12 residues. The germline V gene has CDR1 SQVTM and CDR2 ANQGSEA. The V end was cut by 4 bases, the J end by 1 base, with 7 bases between. CDR3 sequence reads: CSVVPGNTEAFF. In DNA, the CDR3 is TGCAGCGTTGTTCCAGGGAACACTGAAGCTTTCTTT.

This clonotype was found a few times. This chain connects TRBV10-3 to TRBJ2-1; 9 nucleotides line up with TRBD1. The ends lost 4 bases at V and 9 bases at J; junction bases unmatched: 4. Germline V gene data show CDR1 as ENHRY and CDR2 as SYGVKD. The length of the CDR3 is 13 residues. CDR3 sequence reads: CAISGTGDREQFF. In DNA, the CDR3 is TGTGCCATCAGTGGGACAGGGGACCGTGAGCAGTTCTTC.

This clonotype appeared a few times. The V call is TRBV27, the J call TRBJ2-2; possibly TRBD2 for D (6 bases). The CDR3 totals 15 residues. With 1 base removed from V and 5 bases from J, the gap between germline ends came to 11 bases. Per germline, CDR1 MNHEY and CDR2 SMNVEV (reference sequence). CDR3 in amino acids: CASSLWRGGTGELFF. CDR3 DNA sequence: TGTGCCAGCAGTTTATGGAGGGGCGGAACCGGGGAGCTGTTTTTT.

This clonotype was observed a few times. The rearrangement links TRBV13 to TRBJ2-2; possible D gene TRBD2, 6 bases. The V gene's germline CDR1 is PRHDT and CDR2 FYEKMQ (reference sequence). V was trimmed by 5 bases and J by 1 base, leaving 14 bases between them. This CDR3 is built from 16 residues. The CDR3 sequence: CASSLVYGGNTGELFF. CDR3 nucleotides: TGTGCCAGCAGCCTAGTTTACGGGGGGAACACCGGGGAGCTGTTTTTT. Full variable domain (missing parts from reference TRBV13 and TRBJ2-2): AAGVIQSPRHLIKEKRETATLKCYPIPRHDTVYWYQQGPGQDPQFLISFYEKMQSDKGSIPDRFSAQQFSDYHSELNMSSLELGDSALYFCASSLVYGGNTGELFFGEGSRLTVL.

The chain has TRBV9 and TRBJ1-1; weak D call: TRBD1 (6 bases). The germline V gene encodes CDR1 SGDLS and CDR2 YYNGEE. CDR3 length: 14 amino acids. The V end was cut by 4 bases, the J end by 5 bases, with 15 bases between. The CDR3 here is CASSMELGTTEAFF. CDR3 DNA: TGTGCCAGCAGCATGGAGCTGGGGACAACTGAAGCTTTCTTT. Combining the CDR3 with reference TRBV9 and TRBJ1-1 gives the whole variable domain DSGVTQTPKHLITATGQRVTLRCSPRSGDLSVYWYQQSLDQGLQFLIQYYNGEERAKGNILERFSAQQFPDLHSELNLSSLELGDSALYFCASSMELGTTEAFFGQGTRLTVV.

In its sample, this clonotype was seen a few times. J is TRBJ2-1 and V is TRBV29-1, with TRBD2 matching over 7 bases. Trimming cost V 6 bases and J 3 bases; bases outside gene matches: 11. The germline CDR1 and CDR2 sequences are SQVTM and ANQGSEA. The CDR3 spans 15 residues. This CDR3 is CSVEIGTKRYNEQFF. CDR3 bases: TGCAGCGTCGAAATTGGGACTAAACGCTACAATGAGCAGTTCTTC.

This clonotype was observed a handful of times. The rearrangement joins TRBV3-1 to TRBJ2-3; 7 nucleotides agree with TRBD1. CDR1 LGHDT and CDR2 YNNKEL come from the germline V gene (reference sequence). CDR3 length equals 15 residues. Trimming removed 0 bases from V and 6 bases from J; junction bases left unmatched: 6. This CDR3 is CASSQDSGQFDTQYF. CDR3 bases: TGTGCCAGCAGCCAAGATTCGGGACAGTTCGATACGCAGTATTTT.

The chain is built from TRBV14 and TRBJ2-2; TRBD2 matches at 10 bases. V lost 4 bases, J lost 3 bases, and 8 bases stayed unmatched. Per the germline V gene, CDR1 is SGHDN and CDR2 is FVKESK. This CDR3 has 17 amino acids. This chain's CDR3 is CASSRQAGGYDTGELFF. The DNA of the CDR3 is TGTGCCAGCAGCCGACAAGCGGGGGGGTACGACACCGGGGAGCTGTTTTTT.